Presented here are 12 T cell receptor beta chains from one specimen sequenced in a study of patients and donors after allogeneic stem cell transplantation. Using its own MiXCR run on the RT-PCR reads, TCRdb lists one record per CDR3 protein. The sample shows about 2,600 distinct CDR3 sequences, 8.2% of them seen only once. Sequences were obtained from blood, either unsorted or a sorted T cell fraction (not recorded which). The receptors were gathered from a human donor who was either an allogeneic HSCT recipient or a stem cell or donor lymphocyte infusion donor (not recorded which). It is not recorded whose cells these are; they may come from a transplant donor.

This clonotype was counted a few times. The chain combines TRBV14 with TRBJ2-5; D is unclear. CDR3 size: 15 residues. V lost 4 bases and J 1 base, leaving 13 bases between the germline ends. The germline gives CDR1 SGHDN, CDR2 FVKESK. In DNA form, the CDR3 reads TGTGCCAGCAGCCCAGTTGGCGGAATCCAAGAGACCCAGTACTTC. This translates into CASSPVGGIQETQYF.

This clonotype is termed medium-sized. The V call is TRBV20-1, the J call TRBJ2-7; 7 bases fit TRBD2. From germline, CDR1 is DFQATT and CDR2 SNEGSKA (reference sequence). The length of the CDR3 is 11 residues. The CDR3 DNA is TGCAGGGTAGCGGGCCCCTACGAGCAGTACTTC. Protein sequence: CRVAGPYEQYF.

By sample share, this clonotype is medium-sized. The chain combines TRBV6-2 or TRBV6-3 with TRBJ2-1, with a tentative D call TRBD2 (5 bases). V was pared by 6 bases and J by 5 bases, with 20 bases between. The CDR3 sequence is 16 residues long. Germline V gives CDR1 MNHEY, CDR2 SVGEGT. The CDR3 sequence: CASSPAIAGGDNEQFF. The CDR3 DNA follows: TGTGCCAGCAGCCCTGCTATTGCGGGTGGCGACAATGAGCAGTTCTTC.

This clonotype is termed medium-sized. The chain has TRBV7-9 and TRBJ2-3, with D uncertain. Trimming cost V 5 bases and J 4 bases, with 7 bases left between them. Germline CDR1 reads SEHNR; CDR2 reads FQNEAQ (reference sequence). The CDR3 runs 12 residues. CDR3 in DNA: TGTGCCAGCAGCCCATCAGCAGATACGCAGTATTTT. Translation gives CASSPSADTQYF.

The V and J genes are TRBV28 and TRBJ2-1, with D possibly matching TRBD1 (5 bases). Germline V lookup: CDR1 MDHEN, CDR2 SYDVKM. The CDR3 length is 11 residues. Trimming removed 5 bases from V and 9 bases from J, with 8 bases in between. The CDR3 DNA reads TGTGCCAGCAGTCCTAGGGGTGAGCAGTTCTTC. It yields the protein CASSPRGEQFF.

The chain has TRBV20-1 and TRBJ1-2, with D unresolved. The germline V and J ends were trimmed by 0 bases and 6 bases, with 11 bases remaining between them. This CDR3 spans 13 amino acids. Germline V CDR1 and CDR2: DFQATT, SNEGSKA (reference sequence). CDR3: CSARDTRGDGYTF. The CDR3 DNA reads TGCAGTGCTAGAGATACTCGGGGAGATGGCTACACCTTC.

By share, this clonotype ranks as medium-sized. The rearrangement joins TRBV3-1 to TRBJ2-1; no definite D call. CDR1 is LGHDT, CDR2 YNNKEL, per germline (reference sequence). The ends were cut back, 5 bases at V and 0 bases at J, with 8 bases in the middle. The length of the CDR3 is 14 residues. Written as DNA, the CDR3 is TGTGCCAGCAGCTCCCGGAGCTCCTACAATGAGCAGTTCTTC. Its translation is CASSSRSSYNEQFF.

The genes are TRBV21-1 and TRBJ2-7; TRBD2 reflects the table's D call only, with no check against the DNA. TRBV21-1 is assigned pseudogene status. The CDR3 contains 15 residues. Written as DNA, the CDR3 is TGTGCCAGTCGCCGTGGAGGGACTAGCGCCTACGAGCAGTACTTC. Its translation is CASRRGGTSAYEQYF.

This clonotype is medium-sized by share. CDR3 bases: TGTGCCAGCAGCCAAGGGGGCCGAGTGAATTCACCCCTCCACTTT. This codes for CASSQGGRVNSPLHF. This chain joins TRBV7-9 and TRBJ1-6; 7 bases agree with TRBD1. Germline trimming cut 5 bases from V and 7 bases from J; bases unmatched to any gene: 8. CDR1 is SEHNR, CDR2 FQNEAQ, per germline (reference sequence). The CDR3 sequence is 15 residues long.

The chain couples TRBV20-1 to TRBJ1-2; D possibly corresponds to TRBD1 (6 bases). V was clipped by 1 base and J by 5 bases, with 17 bases between them. CDR3 size: 15 residues. In germline, CDR1 is DFQATT, CDR2 SNEGSKA (reference sequence). The CDR3 nucleotides read TGCAGTGCTAGAGTCCGAACAGGGCAGGGTTATGGCTACACCTTC. It codes for CSARVRTGQGYGYTF.

In its sample, this clonotype was seen a few times. The V call is TRBV4-1, the J call TRBJ2-7, with 11 bases matching TRBD2. After removal of 1 base from V and 4 bases from J, the junction contained 3 bases not matched to a gene. The CDR3 is made up of 15 amino acids. Per the germline V gene, CDR1 is MGHRA and CDR2 is YSYEKL. The CDR3 region has the DNA TGCGCCAGCAGCCAAGGCGGACTAGCGGGTTACGAGCAGTACTTC. This gives the protein CASSQGGLAGYEQYF.

CDR3 nucleotides: TGTGCCAGCAGACCTCCAGGGGGCAGGAATCAGCCCCAGCATTTT. This sequence encodes CASRPPGGRNQPQHF. J is TRBJ1-5 and V is TRBV28; TRBD1 matches at 8 bases. The CDR3 spans 15 residues. The J segment lost 4 bases and the V segment lost 6 bases, leaving 8 bases of the junction unmatched. The germline V gene encodes CDR1 MDHEN and CDR2 SYDVKM.